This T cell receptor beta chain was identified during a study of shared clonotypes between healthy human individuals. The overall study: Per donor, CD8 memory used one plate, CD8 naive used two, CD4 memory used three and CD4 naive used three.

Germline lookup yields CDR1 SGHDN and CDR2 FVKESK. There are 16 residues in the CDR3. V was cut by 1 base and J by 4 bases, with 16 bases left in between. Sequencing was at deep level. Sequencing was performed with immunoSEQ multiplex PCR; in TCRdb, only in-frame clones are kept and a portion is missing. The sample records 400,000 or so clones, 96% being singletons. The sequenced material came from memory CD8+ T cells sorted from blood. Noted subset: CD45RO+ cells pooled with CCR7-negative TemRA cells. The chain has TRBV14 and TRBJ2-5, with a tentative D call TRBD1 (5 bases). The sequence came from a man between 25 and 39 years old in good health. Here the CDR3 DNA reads TGTGCCAGCAGCCAAGCAGGGCTGGTAGTAGGAGAGACCCAGTACTTC. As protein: CASSQAGLVVGETQYF. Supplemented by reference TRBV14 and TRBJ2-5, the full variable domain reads EAGVTQFPSHSVIEKGQTVTLRCDPISGHDNLYWYRRVMGKEIKFLLHFVKESKQDESGMPNNRFLAERTGGTYSTLKVQPAELEDSGVYFCASSQAGLVVGETQYFGPGTRLLVL.